This is a list of T cell receptor beta chains from one sample in a study of T cells in Graves' hyperthyroidism and ophthalmopathy. TCRdb reanalysed the multiplex PCR reads using MiXCR and keeps one entry per CDR3 protein. Among hundreds of thousands of distinct CDR3 sequences listed, about 20% were seen once. The specimen was blood. Receptors originate from a man aged 25-45 years with Graves' ophthalmopathy. Each CDR3 is given with its conserved first and last residue. Fields, in order: J gene, V gene, clone size, CDR3 protein. Clone size is not always given. Where it is, it says once, few, many or a class for expanded clones.

TRBJ1-2,TRBV2,-,CASGRGRGEVLDGYTF
TRBJ1-4,TRBV10-3,few,CAISESRGVNEKLFF
TRBJ2-7,TRBV18,-,CASSPQAGEYEQYF
TRBJ2-5,TRBV7-2,many,CASSLVQEETQYF
TRBJ1-5,TRBV6-2/TRBV6-3,-,CASRDRIDQPQHF
TRBJ2-1,TRBV6-2/TRBV6-3,-,CASSDTLGGSSYNEQFF
TRBJ1-5,TRBV20-1,many,CSAKTGAVDQPQHF
TRBJ2-1,TRBV2,-,CASKLGAGGINEQFF
TRBJ2-7,TRBV10-2,-,CASNRAGVNEQYF
TRBJ1-2,TRBV19,-,CASSPSVSNYGYTF
TRBJ1-5,TRBV7-8,many,CASSPLGSSNQPQHF
TRBJ1-5,TRBV27,few,CGTGPLGVGQPQHF
TRBJ2-3,TRBV30,few,CAWTQGSTQYF
TRBJ2-5,TRBV4-1,few,CASSELALVETQYF
TRBJ1-5,TRBV20-1,many,CSGNNGPQNQPQHF
TRBJ2-2,TRBV28,many,CASSFRGGLARDTGELFF
TRBJ1-1,TRBV7-8,-,CASSLGGTLIPFF
TRBJ2-2,TRBV6-4,-,CASTGLAGLAGELFF
TRBJ1-1,TRBV29-1,-,CSVESGGTEAFF
TRBJ2-3,TRBV28,-,CASSLPPGTPGRDTQYF
TRBJ1-3,TRBV7-9,-,CASSSTIDGNTVYF
TRBJ2-7,TRBV7-9,many,CASSSRAVAGDPYEQYF
TRBJ1-1,TRBV27,few,CASSFQGVGTEAFF
TRBJ2-2,TRBV7-3,many,CASSQRAGELFF
TRBJ2-5,TRBV28,few,CASRPGVVETQYF
TRBJ1-1,TRBV12-3/TRBV12-4,many,CASSSPRGMGTEAFF
TRBJ2-5,TRBV13,-,CASSLGLAGAARETQYF
TRBJ2-1,TRBV24-1,-,CATSGRACRFF
TRBJ2-5,TRBV7-2,many,CASSLGPREVETQYF
TRBJ1-6,TRBV20-1,few,CSARDRQTSYNSPLHF
TRBJ2-3,TRBV20-1,-,CSAPTNPTDTQYF
TRBJ1-1,TRBV2,few,CASALDRGAVTEAFF
TRBJ1-5,TRBV7-2,few,CASSLGQGTHQPQHF
TRBJ1-3,TRBV4-1,-,CASSQEGRSSSGNTIYF
TRBJ2-7,TRBV7-9,-,CASSFVGRGRHYEQYF
TRBJ2-1,TRBV2,many,CASSDVSEQFF
TRBJ2-1,TRBV7-8,few,CASSSGQGGIEQFF
TRBJ2-7,TRBV11-2,-,CASSLRGFPYEQYF
TRBJ1-1,TRBV4-1,few,CASSPVPAGSNTEAFF
TRBJ2-7,TRBV20-1,-,CSAPPGTSGNHYEQYF
TRBJ1-1,TRBV3-1,many,CASSQVWNTEAFF
TRBJ2-5,TRBV20-1,-,CSVGAGRETQYF
TRBJ2-6,TRBV29-1,-,CSVEVLATSGANVLTF
TRBJ1-2,TRBV11-2,few,CASSLERHLHGYTF
TRBJ1-2,TRBV20-1,many,CSAERGTYGYTF
TRBJ2-3,TRBV3-1,many,CASSQGPRTDTQYF
TRBJ2-1,TRBV28,many,CASTVIPTSYNEQFF
TRBJ1-4,TRBV28,few,CAISPGQANEKLFF
TRBJ1-1,TRBV12-5,many,CASGLERNTEAFF